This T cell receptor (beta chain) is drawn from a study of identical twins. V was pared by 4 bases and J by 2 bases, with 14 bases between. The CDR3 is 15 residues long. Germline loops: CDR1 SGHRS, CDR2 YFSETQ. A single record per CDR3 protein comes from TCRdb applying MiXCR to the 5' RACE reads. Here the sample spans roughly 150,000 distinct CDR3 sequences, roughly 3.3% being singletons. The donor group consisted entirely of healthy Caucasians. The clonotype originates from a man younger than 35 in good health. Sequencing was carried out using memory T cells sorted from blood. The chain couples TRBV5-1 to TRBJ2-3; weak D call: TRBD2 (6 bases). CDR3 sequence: CASSAEGFTTDTQYF. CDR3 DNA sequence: TGCGCCAGCAGCGCGGAGGGGTTTACCACAGATACGCAGTATTTT.